The 5 T cell receptor beta chains below come from one sample, sequenced in a study of blood T cell repertoires in COVID-19. Sequencing was performed with immunoSEQ multiplex PCR; in TCRdb, only in-frame clones are kept and a portion is missing. The sample has about 120,000 clones, approximately 86% seen once. Source material: peripheral blood. These receptors came from a woman aged 70-85 years with COVID-19, enrolled during active disease.

This sequence joins TRBV5-1 and TRBJ1-4; possibly TRBD1 for D (6 bases). Looked up from germline, CDR1 is SGHRS and CDR2 is YFSETQ. V lost 0 bases to trimming and J lost 4 bases, with 16 bases between them. CDR3 size: 17 residues. The CDR3 DNA reads TGCGCCAGCAGCTTGGCCGTGGGGGCGCCCCTTAATGAAAAACTGTTTTTT. It translates to CASSLAVGAPLNEKLFF.

V usage is TRBV10-3 and J usage is TRBJ2-7; 9 bases match TRBD1. The V gene end was trimmed by 0 bases and the J gene end by 6 bases; junction bases not matched to a gene: 6. This CDR3 has 15 amino acids. CDR1 ENHRY and CDR2 SYGVKD come from the germline V gene. CDR3 nucleotide sequence: TGTGCCATCAGTGAGTCGGATGGGACAGGGCTCGAGCAGTACTTC. Translating it yields CAISESDGTGLEQYF.

Only one count was recorded for this clone. This chain joins TRBV12-3 or TRBV12-4 and TRBJ2-7; 7 bases agree with TRBD1. The CDR3 consists of 12 residues. Germline trimming cut 3 bases from V and 13 bases from J; bases unmatched to any gene: 9. Here the CDR3 reads CASSFSEGQPYF. The CDR3 bases are TGTGCCAGCAGTTTCAGCGAGGGACAGCCTTACTTC.

This clone was seen a single time. This rearrangement joins TRBV19 to TRBJ2-2; 8 nucleotides agree with TRBD1. The CDR3 totals 16 residues. Germline lookup yields CDR1 LNHDA and CDR2 SQIVND (reference sequence). V trimming: 6 bases; J trimming: 4 bases; junction bases outside the gene matches: 10. CDR3 coding DNA: TGTGCCAGTAGCACGGGGACAGGCCGTCTCACCGGGGAGCTGTTTTTT. Encoded protein: CASSTGTGRLTGELFF.

This chain joins TRBV19 and TRBJ1-6; D unresolved. Germline V CDR1 and CDR2: LNHDA, SQIVND (reference sequence). V was clipped by 0 bases and J by 10 bases, with 22 bases between them. The CDR3 is made up of 18 amino acids. In nucleotides, the CDR3 is TGTGCCAGTAGTATAGATGTTACGGGCGGTACGGGGTACTCACCCCTCCACTTT. Its translation: CASSIDVTGGTGYSPLHF.